One T cell receptor (beta chain) is described in this entry. Germline values: CDR1 SGHTA, CDR2 FQGNSA. The J segment lost 0 bases and the V segment lost 1 base, leaving 9 bases of the junction unmatched. The CDR3 length is 18 residues. MiXCR, run by TCRdb on the 5' RACE reads, gives a single entry per CDR3 protein. The sample shows a few hundred thousand distinct CDR3 sequences, about 17% of them seen only once. The data were taken from a study of T-cell memory formation after mild COVID-19. The sample consisted of PBMCs or a T cell subset sorted from them (not recorded which). V gene TRBV7-2 combines with J gene TRBJ2-3; the match to TRBD2 covers 8 bases. This TCR came from a man younger than 35 who had mild COVID-19 (a few samples of this study predate the infection). Cell type and time point are not known. CDR3 sequence: CASSLVWAGGSSTDTQYF. The CDR3 region has the DNA TGTGCCAGCAGCTTAGTCTGGGCGGGGGGATCTAGCACAGATACGCAGTATTTT.